The 23 T cell receptor beta chains listed next were all sequenced from one sample in a study of Ad26.COV2.S vaccination and SARS-CoV-2 variants. Using immunoSEQ multiplex PCR, the repertoire was profiled, and TCRdb retains in-frame clones only, with some absent. The repertoire holds 43,000 or so clones, with roughly 83% as singletons. The source material was peripheral blood, sampled after recovery from COVID-19. The receptors were sampled from a human donor who had recovered from COVID-19.

The rearrangement uses TRBV5-5 and TRBJ2-2; D unresolved. The CDR3 totals 11 residues. The V end lost 4 bases, the J end lost 5 bases, and 3 bases lay between the germline ends. Germline values: CDR1 SGHKS, CDR2 YYEKEE (reference sequence). In nucleotides, the CDR3 is TGTGCCAGCAGCCGGACCGGGGAGCTGTTTTTT. Protein product: CASSRTGELFF.

The V gene is TRBV7-2, the J gene TRBJ1-2, with D unresolved. V was pared by 2 bases and J by 8 bases, with 12 bases between. Germline CDR1 is SGHTA and CDR2 is FQGNSA. CDR3 length: 13 residues. The CDR3 region is CASSLLFGYGYTF. CDR3 nucleotides: TGTGCCAGCAGCTTACTCTTTGGGTACGGCTACACCTTC.

The chain carries TRBV12-3 or TRBV12-4 and TRBJ1-5, with a possible D match to TRBD1 (5 bases). The CDR3 contains 13 residues. Trimming removed 3 bases from V and 9 bases from J, with 12 bases in between. CDR3 loop: CASSLRRGGPQHF. CDR3 DNA: TGTGCCAGCAGTTTGCGAAGGGGTGGGCCCCAGCATTTT.

The V gene is TRBV5-4, the J gene TRBJ2-7; D gene ambiguous. Trimming stripped 0 bases from V and 3 bases from J, with 13 bases between. The germline CDR1 and CDR2 sequences are SGHNT and YYREEE (reference sequence). This CDR3 contains 15 residues. Here the CDR3 reads CASSLGVKSFYEQYF. As DNA, the CDR3 is TGTGCCAGCAGCTTGGGGGTTAAATCGTTCTACGAGCAGTACTTC.

A word on this clone: The junction shows a germline mismatch at one end, possibly a read error. V and J are TRBV2 and TRBJ1-6, with D possibly being TRBD1 (6 bases). The germline gives CDR1 SNHLY, CDR2 FYNNEI. This CDR3 region has 16 residues. The CDR3 coding sequence is TGTGCCAGCAGCGAAGGGTGGGGGGCAAGTAATTCACCCCTCCACTTT. The encoded protein is CASSEGWGASNSPLHF.

The V gene is TRBV7-6, the J gene TRBJ1-5; D uncertain. Germline loops: CDR1 SGHVS, CDR2 FNYEAQ. Trimming took off 6 bases at V and 2 bases at J, with 14 bases between the two ends. The CDR3 is 15 amino acids. CDR3 coding DNA: TGTGCCAGCAGTTTGGACGGTATAGGCAATCAGCCCCAGCATTTT. The encoded protein is CASSLDGIGNQPQHF. The full variable domain, completed using reference TRBV7-6 and TRBJ1-5, is GAGVSQSPRYKVTKRGQDVALRCDPISGHVSLYWYRQALGQGPEFLTYFNYEAQQDKSGLPNDRFSAERPEGSISTLTIQRTEQRDSAMYRCASSLDGIGNQPQHFGDGTRLSIL.

This chain links TRBV27 with TRBJ1-3; 7 nucleotides agree with TRBD1. The CDR3 sequence is 13 residues long. The V segment lost 6 bases and the J segment 2 bases; nucleotides outside the gene matches: 1. The germline gives CDR1 MNHEY, CDR2 SMNVEV (reference sequence). The DNA for the CDR3 is TGTGCCAGCAGGACAGGGACTGGAAACACCATATATTTT. Protein: CASRTGTGNTIYF.

The chain couples TRBV5-1 to TRBJ2-1; 9 bases are shared with TRBD2. From germline, CDR1 is SGHRS and CDR2 YFSETQ. The CDR3 sequence is 17 residues long. V lost 5 bases, J lost 8 bases, and 17 bases stayed unmatched. This CDR3 reads CASSYNEREAGGDEQFF. The CDR3, as DNA: TGCGCCAGCAGTTATAACGAGCGGGAGGCCGGTGGGGATGAGCAGTTCTTC.

This chain uses TRBV10-1 with TRBJ2-1, with no clear D. The CDR3 is 14 residues long. Per germline, CDR1 WNHNN and CDR2 SYGVQD (reference sequence). V was clipped by 10 bases and J by 0 bases, with 13 bases between them. The CDR3 loop reads CATSLLASYNEQFF. Here the CDR3 DNA reads TGCGCCACCTCCCTGTTAGCCTCCTACAATGAGCAGTTCTTC.

The gene calls are TRBV6-5 and TRBJ2-7, with D perhaps TRBD2 (6 bases). CDR3 length: 14 amino acids. V lost 6 bases, J lost 4 bases, and 16 bases lay in between. CDR1 is MNHEY, CDR2 SVGAGI, per germline. The CDR3 here is CASRPGLGKYEQYF. The DNA for the CDR3 is TGTGCCAGCAGACCGGGACTCGGGAAGTACGAGCAGTACTTC.

This clone was observed a handful of times. The chain is built from TRBV18 and TRBJ1-5; unclear D gene. Between the trimmed V and J ends, which lost 6 bases and 3 bases, there was a span of 15 bases. From germline, CDR1 is KGHSH and CDR2 LQKENI. This CDR3 spans 15 amino acids. The CDR3 loop is CASSLQLETNQPQHF. CDR3 bases: TGTGCCAGCTCTCTCCAGCTGGAAACCAATCAGCCCCAGCATTTT.

The sample holds a few counts of this clone. Other DNA sequences in this specimen translate into the identical CDR3. This chain joins TRBV10-1 and TRBJ1-1; the match to TRBD1 covers 7 bases. Germline V CDR1 and CDR2: WNHNN, SYGVQD (reference sequence). Unmatched junction bases numbered 2, after V lost 0 bases and J lost 1 base. This CDR3 contains 15 residues. CDR3 in DNA: TGCGCCAGCAGTGAGTCAGGGACAGAGAACACTGAAGCTTTCTTT. It encodes CASSESGTENTEAFF.

CDR3: CAPRGQTTPTPDSPLHF. The CDR3 region has the DNA TGTGCCCCCCGAGGACAGACAACTCCTACACCCGATTCACCCCTCCACTTT. The chain combines TRBV19 with TRBJ1-6; D may be TRBD1 (6 bases). Trimming left V 11 bases short and J 8 bases short, with 28 bases between. Looked up from germline, CDR1 is LNHDA and CDR2 is SQIVND (reference sequence). The CDR3 runs 17 residues.

This clone was seen only once. The chain combines TRBV6-5 with TRBJ2-7; D is ambiguous. Trimming shortened V by 0 bases and J by 3 bases, and 12 bases separated the two germline ends. This CDR3 has 15 residues. Germline CDR1 reads MNHEY; CDR2 reads SVGAGI. In nucleotides, the CDR3 is TGTGCCAGCAGTTACTCAATTATTCTGGGCTACGAGCAGTACTTC. Translating it yields CASSYSIILGYEQYF.

This chain uses TRBV19 with TRBJ1-2; D is possibly TRBD1 (5 bases). V lost 2 bases, J lost 6 bases, and 13 bases lay in between. Germline V gene lookup returns CDR1 LNHDA and CDR2 SQIVND (reference sequence). The CDR3 loop spans 14 amino acids. The chain's CDR3 is CASSIPRVPNGYTF. In DNA form, the CDR3 reads TGTGCCAGTAGTATACCCAGGGTCCCTAATGGCTACACCTTC.

The gene calls are TRBV27 and TRBJ2-5; D not resolved. The CDR3 covers 16 residues. Per germline, CDR1 MNHEY and CDR2 SMNVEV (reference sequence). The V and J ends lost 2 bases and 5 bases respectively, with 18 bases between them. Here the CDR3 reads CASSLGAARSYETQYF. CDR3 sequence (DNA): TGTGCCAGCAGTTTAGGTGCGGCGCGGAGTTATGAGACCCAGTACTTC.

The chain's CDR3 is CASSPRDWSQETQYF. The CDR3 DNA reads TGTGCCAGCAGCCCCCGGGACTGGAGCCAAGAGACCCAGTACTTC. The rearrangement uses TRBV11-2 and TRBJ2-5, with D perhaps TRBD2 (6 bases). The CDR3 has 15 amino acids. V was clipped by 5 bases and J by 1 base, with 14 bases between them. Germline CDR1 and CDR2: SGHAT and FQNNGV.

The chain uses TRBV9 and TRBJ2-1, with a tentative D call TRBD1 (6 bases). This CDR3 region has 15 residues. Trimming pared 2 bases from V and 0 bases from J, leaving 9 bases between. Germline V gene sequence: CDR1 SGDLS, CDR2 YYNGEE. The chain's CDR3 is CASSVKGDSYNEQFF. CDR3 sequence (DNA): TGTGCCAGCAGCGTCAAGGGGGACTCCTACAATGAGCAGTTCTTC.

This chain uses TRBV6-5 with TRBJ2-7, with D possibly matching TRBD1 (7 bases). The CDR3 totals 13 residues. Deletions cut 5 bases from V and 6 bases from J, with 14 bases between. Germline CDR1 MNHEY, CDR2 SVGAGI. The CDR3 DNA reads TGTGCCAGCAGTCGACAGGGACTCGGCGAGCAGTACGTC. Protein product: CASSRQGLGEQYV.

The chain recombines TRBV27 with TRBJ1-2, with 7 bases lining up with TRBD1. The CDR3 is made up of 14 amino acids. Germline V gene lookup returns CDR1 MNHEY and CDR2 SMNVEV (reference sequence). Losses at the gene ends were 10 bases for V and 8 bases for J; bases not matched to a gene: 16. CDR3 protein: CATALNTGVGGYTF. As DNA, the CDR3 is TGTGCCACCGCCCTTAACACAGGGGTGGGGGGCTACACCTTC.

The chain joins TRBV12-5 to TRBJ1-5; D is unresolved. The germline CDR1 and CDR2 sequences are LGHNT and FRNRAP. The CDR3 covers 13 residues. Trimming cost V 5 bases and J 11 bases, with 16 bases left between them. For the CDR3, the DNA is TGTGCTAGTGGTGGATCAATTTCAGCGGCCCAGCATTTT. This sequence encodes CASGGSISAAQHF. The full variable domain, in which reference TRBV12-5 and TRBJ1-5 provide the parts outside the CDR3, is DARVTQTPRHKVTEMGQEVTMRCQPILGHNTVFWYRQTMMQGLELLAYFRNRAPLDDSGMPKDRFSAEMPDATLATLKIQPSEPRDSAVYFCASGGSISAAQHFGDGTRLSIL.

The V call is TRBV11-2, the J call TRBJ1-1; 7 bases agree with TRBD1. The CDR3 extends over 15 amino acids. Germline assignment: CDR1 SGHAT and CDR2 FQNNGV. After removal of 5 bases from V and 0 bases from J, the junction contained 6 bases not matched to a gene. The CDR3 is CASSLQGQMNTEAFF. CDR3 sequence (DNA): TGTGCCAGCAGCCTCCAGGGACAGATGAACACTGAAGCTTTCTTT.

This clone was seen once. The chain has TRBV6-5 and TRBJ1-1; 8 bases are shared with TRBD1. The CDR3 is 13 residues long. V lost 5 bases to trimming and J lost 4 bases; unmatched junction nucleotides: 3. Germline CDR1 MNHEY, CDR2 SVGAGI. CDR3 loop: CASSLTGGTEAFF. CDR3 DNA sequence: TGTGCCAGCAGTCTCACAGGGGGCACTGAAGCTTTCTTT.